This T cell receptor beta chain is from a study of T-cell reconstitution after alpha-beta-depleted transplantation in children. Findings and limits, study-wide: It was newly produced T cells that mostly accounted for T-cell counts and diversity one year after transplant.

The authors prepared the TCRbeta library with unique molecular identifiers. TCRdb re-derived calls from the PCR reads in MiXCR, one entry per CDR3 protein. The data hold approximately 230,000 distinct CDR3 sequences, with 20% to 30% observed a single time. Comments on this clonotype: Its antigen is still unknown.

The sample here was PBMCs, mostly from graft donor cells, taken 360 days after TCRalphabeta/CD19-depleted stem cell transplant. The receptor was derived from a female patient between 2 and 15 years old who had a stem cell transplant for congenital amegakaryocytic thrombocytopenia, so the T cells may come from the graft donor.

The CDR3 loop reads CASSQETNGQSWSYEQFF. As DNA, the CDR3 is TGCGCCAGCAGCCAAGAGACAAACGGACAAAGCTGGTCATATGAGCAGTTCTTC. The rearrangement uses TRBV4-1 and TRBJ2-1; tentative D call: TRBD1 (5 bases). Germline CDR1 is MGHRA and CDR2 is YSYEKL. The V and J ends lost 0 bases and 8 bases respectively, with 23 bases between them. This CDR3 contains 18 residues.